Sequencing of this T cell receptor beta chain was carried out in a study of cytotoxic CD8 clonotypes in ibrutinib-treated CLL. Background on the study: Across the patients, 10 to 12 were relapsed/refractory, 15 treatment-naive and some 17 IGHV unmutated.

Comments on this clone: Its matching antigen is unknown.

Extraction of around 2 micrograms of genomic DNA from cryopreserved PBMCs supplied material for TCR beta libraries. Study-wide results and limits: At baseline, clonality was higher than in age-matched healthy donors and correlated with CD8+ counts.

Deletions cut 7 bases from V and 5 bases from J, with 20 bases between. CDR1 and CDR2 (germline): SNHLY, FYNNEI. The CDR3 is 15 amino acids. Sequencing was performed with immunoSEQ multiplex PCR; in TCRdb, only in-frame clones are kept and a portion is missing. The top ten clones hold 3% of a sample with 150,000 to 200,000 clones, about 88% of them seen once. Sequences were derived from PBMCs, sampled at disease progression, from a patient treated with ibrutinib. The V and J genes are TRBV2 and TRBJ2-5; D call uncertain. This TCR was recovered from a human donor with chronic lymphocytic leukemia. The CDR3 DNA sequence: TGTGCCAGCAACATTAATGGCGCAGATAGGGAGACCCAGTACTTC. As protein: CASNINGADRETQYF.